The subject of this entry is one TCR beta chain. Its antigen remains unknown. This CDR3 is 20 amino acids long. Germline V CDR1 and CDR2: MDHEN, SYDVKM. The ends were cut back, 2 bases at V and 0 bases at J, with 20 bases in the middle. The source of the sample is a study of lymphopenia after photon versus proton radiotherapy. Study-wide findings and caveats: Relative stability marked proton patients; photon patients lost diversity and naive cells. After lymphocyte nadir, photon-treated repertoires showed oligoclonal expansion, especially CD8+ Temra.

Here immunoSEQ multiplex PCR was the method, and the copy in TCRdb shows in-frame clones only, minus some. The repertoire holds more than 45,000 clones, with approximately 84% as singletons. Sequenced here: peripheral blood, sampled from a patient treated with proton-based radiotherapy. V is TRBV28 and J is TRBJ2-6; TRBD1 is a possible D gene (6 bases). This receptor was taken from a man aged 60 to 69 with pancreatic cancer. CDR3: CASSLIAFRTATSGANVLTF. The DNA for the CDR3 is TGTGCCAGCAGTTTAATTGCTTTCCGGACAGCTACCTCTGGGGCCAACGTCCTGACTTTC.